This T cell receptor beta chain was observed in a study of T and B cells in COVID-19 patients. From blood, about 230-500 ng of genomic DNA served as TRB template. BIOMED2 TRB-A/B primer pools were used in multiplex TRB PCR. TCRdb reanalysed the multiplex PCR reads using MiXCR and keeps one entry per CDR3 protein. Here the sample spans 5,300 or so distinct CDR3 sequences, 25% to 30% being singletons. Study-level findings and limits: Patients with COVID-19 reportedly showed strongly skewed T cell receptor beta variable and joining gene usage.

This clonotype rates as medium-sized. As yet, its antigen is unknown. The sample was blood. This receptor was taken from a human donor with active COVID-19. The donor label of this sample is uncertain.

In DNA form, the CDR3 reads TGTGCCAGCAGCAAATTACAGGGTCATGACGAGCAGTACTTC. Translating gives CASSKLQGHDEQYF. The chain joins TRBV6-5 to TRBJ2-7; D may be TRBD1 (6 bases). The CDR3 is made up of 14 amino acids. Germline CDR1 reads MNHEY; CDR2 reads SVGAGI. Trimming took off 6 bases at V and 5 bases at J, with 17 bases between the two ends.